These 3 T cell receptor beta chains share one sample of origin, sequenced in a study of tumor and adjacent non-tumor tissue in lung cancer. Three rounds of nested PCR, following a modified ARM-PCR protocol, produced the TCRbeta library. MiXCR was run by TCRdb on the multiplex PCR reads, yielding one entry per CDR3 protein. The sample has tens of thousands of distinct CDR3 sequences, less than 75% seen once. The template was RNA from unsorted bulk tissue. Source material: lung tumor tissue. These receptors were taken from a man aged 55 to 69 with non-small cell lung cancer.

The sample holds one count of this clonotype. Sequence at one end of the junction differs from germline and may be a read error. J is TRBJ2-3 and V is TRBV29-1; D perhaps matches TRBD2 (5 bases). CDR3 length equals 15 residues. Per germline, CDR1 SQVTM and CDR2 ANQGSEA. The CDR3 protein is CSVVGGGYSTDTQYF. The CDR3 bases are TGCAGCGTTGTTGGCGGCGGGTATAGCACAGATACACAGTATTTT.

A word on this clonotype: The junction departs from germline at one end; a sequencing error may be responsible. The chain uses TRBV12-3 or TRBV12-4 and TRBJ1-2; D is uncertain. CDR3 length: 14 amino acids. CDR3 sequence: CASSYRGLSNGYTF. CDR3 nucleotide sequence: TGTGCCAGCAGCTATCGCGGACTGTCGAATGGCTACACGTTC.

Notes on this clonotype: Germline and junction disagree at one end, which may indicate a read error. This chain joins TRBV20-1 and TRBJ2-1; D is undetermined. This CDR3 has 12 residues. Germline V gene lookup returns CDR1 DFQATT and CDR2 SNEGSKA (reference sequence). The CDR3 sequence is CSAAPSYNEQCF. The CDR3 DNA reads as TGCAGTGCCGCGCCATCTTACAATGAGCAGTGCTTC.